These 32 T cell receptor beta chains were sequenced from one sample in a study of OX40 agonist ivuxolimab in advanced cancers. Sequencing used immunoSEQ multiplex PCR; TCRdb keeps in-frame clones, though not all of them. The repertoire holds tens of thousands of clones, with 86% as singletons. Sequenced here: CD4+ or CD8+ T cells sorted from blood, sampled in a trial of the OX40 agonist ivuxolimab. These receptors all come from an adult with an advanced solid tumor such as melanoma, head and neck, liver or kidney cancer.

The chain couples TRBV5-4 to TRBJ2-1; the match to TRBD2 covers 14 bases. Trimming removed 0 bases from V and 0 bases from J; junction bases left unmatched: 5. CDR3 size: 19 residues. From germline, CDR1 is SGHNT and CDR2 YYREEE (reference sequence). The CDR3 DNA follows: TGTGCCAGCAGCTTGGGACTAGCGGGAGGGTTCAGCTCCTACAATGAGCAGTTCTTC. This encodes CASSLGLAGGFSSYNEQFF.

The CDR3 loop is CASSFDRVVEKLFF. DNA of the CDR3: TGTGCCAGCAGTTTCGACAGGGTAGTTGAAAAACTGTTTTTT. The chain couples TRBV28 to TRBJ1-4; TRBD1 matches at 7 bases. The junction had 5 bases not matched to a gene; V was cut back by 3 bases and J by 7 bases. Germline lookup yields CDR1 MDHEN and CDR2 SYDVKM. CDR3 length: 14 amino acids.

The chain links TRBV5-4 to TRBJ2-3; the D is unclear. Germline CDR1 SGHNT, CDR2 YYREEE (reference sequence). The V gene lost 2 bases and the J gene lost 11 bases, with 18 bases spanning the gap. There are 14 residues in the CDR3. In nucleotides, the CDR3 is TGTGCCAGCAGCTTCCTAGGAACAGAGGAGAGGCAGTATTTT. Amino acids: CASSFLGTEERQYF.

The chain carries TRBV30 and TRBJ1-5, with TRBD1 as a possible D gene (5 bases). V gave up 3 bases and J gave up 1 base, with 19 bases separating them. Germline CDR1 GTSNPN, CDR2 SVGIG (reference sequence). The CDR3 covers 17 residues. As DNA, the CDR3 is TGTGCCTGGAGACGGTCCGACTTCGGGGGGAGCAATCAGCCCCAGCATTTT. This sequence encodes CAWRRSDFGGSNQPQHF.

This chain uses TRBV6-1 with TRBJ2-7, with TRBD2 as a possible D gene (6 bases). The CDR3 is 14 amino acids. Looked up from germline, CDR1 is MNHNS and CDR2 is SASEGT. V was clipped by 5 bases and J by 0 bases, with 11 bases between them. The CDR3 reads CASSPQRVSYEQYF. CDR3 nucleotide sequence: TGTGCCAGCAGTCCGCAGCGGGTCTCCTACGAGCAGTACTTC.

This clone appeared a few times. The J gene is TRBJ2-7, the V gene TRBV28; D call uncertain. The germline gives CDR1 MDHEN, CDR2 SYDVKM. The germline V and J ends were trimmed by 6 bases and 6 bases, with 18 bases remaining between them. The CDR3 extends over 14 amino acids. CDR3 region: CASREGPSRSEQYF. CDR3 nucleotide sequence: TGTGCCAGCAGAGAAGGACCGTCCCGCAGCGAGCAGTACTTC.

The sample holds a few counts of this clone. The CDR3, as DNA: TGTGCCAGCAGCCCCTCGGAGAGGGAGACCCAGTACTTC. It encodes CASSPSERETQYF. The chain employs TRBV7-7 and TRBJ2-5, with D hard to call. CDR1 is SSHAT, CDR2 FNYEAQ, per germline (reference sequence). The V and J ends lost 5 bases and 5 bases respectively, with 12 bases between them. There are 13 residues in the CDR3.

This chain connects TRBV5-4 to TRBJ2-3; TRBD2 aligns across 10 bases. The junction had 3 bases not matched to a gene; V was cut back by 4 bases and J by 4 bases. This CDR3 spans 14 amino acids. Germline CDR1 and CDR2: SGHNT and YYREEE (reference sequence). The CDR3: CASSLAGAADTQYF. The CDR3 DNA is TGTGCCAGCAGCCTAGCGGGGGCAGCAGATACGCAGTATTTT. The entire variable domain, with the rest obtained from reference TRBV5-4 and TRBJ2-3, is as follows: ETGVTQSPTHLIKTRGQQVTLRCSSQSGHNTVSWYQQALGQGPQFIFQYYREEENGRGNFPPRFSGLQFPNYSSELNVNALELDDSALYLCASSLAGAADTQYFGPGTRLTVL.

V is TRBV28 and J is TRBJ2-7; TRBD1 is a possible D gene (6 bases). CDR3 size: 13 residues. V dropped 3 bases and J dropped 4 bases, with 10 bases sitting between them. Germline CDR1 and CDR2: MDHEN and SYDVKM. In DNA form, the CDR3 reads TGTGCCAGCAGTTTCGGACAGACATACGAGCAGTACTTC. Translating it yields CASSFGQTYEQYF.

This clone turned up a few times. The chain couples TRBV28 to TRBJ1-5; D gene unclear. The V gene's germline CDR1 is MDHEN and CDR2 SYDVKM. There are 12 residues in the CDR3. V lost 3 bases, J lost 9 bases, and 9 bases lay in between. The CDR3 bases are TGTGCCAGCAGTTTGTTAGTCGGGCCCCAGCATTTT. Its translation is CASSLLVGPQHF.

The V gene is TRBV7-2, the J gene TRBJ2-7, with 10 bases that match TRBD2. The V segment lost 2 bases and the J segment 3 bases; nucleotides outside the gene matches: 4. This CDR3 region has 15 residues. Germline V gene sequence: CDR1 SGHTA, CDR2 FQGNSA. CDR3 protein: CASSLIAGGLYEQYF. CDR3 in DNA: TGTGCCAGCAGCTTAATAGCGGGGGGACTCTACGAGCAGTACTTC.

This chain joins TRBV19 and TRBJ1-2; maybe TRBD1 (6 bases). The CDR3 is made up of 13 amino acids. V was clipped by 2 bases and J by 7 bases, with 11 bases between them. CDR1 and CDR2 (germline): LNHDA, SQIVND (reference sequence). CDR3: CASSITGIRGYTF. CDR3 sequence (DNA): TGTGCCAGTAGTATAACAGGGATCCGTGGCTACACCTTC.

For the CDR3, the DNA is TGTGCCATCAGTGACCGGACCCCGAAGCACTATACGCAGTATTTT. Translating it yields CAISDRTPKHYTQYF. The V call is TRBV10-3, the J call TRBJ2-3; D gene unclear. The V gene lost 3 bases and the J gene lost 7 bases, with 17 bases spanning the gap. The CDR3 spans 15 residues. Per the germline V gene, CDR1 is ENHRY and CDR2 is SYGVKD.

This sequence joins TRBV6-5 and TRBJ2-6; tentative D call: TRBD1 (5 bases). The CDR3 is 15 amino acids. The V gene lost 7 bases and the J gene lost 0 bases, with 10 bases spanning the gap. Germline V gene lookup returns CDR1 MNHEY and CDR2 SVGAGI. The CDR3 region has the DNA TGTGCCAGCAACGAAAGGGGCTCTGGGGCCAACGTCCTGACTTTC. Translating it yields CASNERGSGANVLTF.

This clone was observed a handful of times. This chain joins TRBV29-1 and TRBJ2-5; the D is unclear. There are 12 residues in the CDR3. Trimming cost V 4 bases and J 4 bases, with 10 bases left between them. Germline V CDR1 and CDR2: SQVTM, ANQGSEA. The CDR3 bases are TGCAGCGTTGGGGCCGTTGGAGAGACCCAGTACTTC. This codes for CSVGAVGETQYF.

The chain is built from TRBV30 and TRBJ1-2; 9 bases agree with TRBD1. In germline, CDR1 is GTSNPN, CDR2 SVGIG (reference sequence). V lost 5 bases to trimming and J lost 7 bases; unmatched junction nucleotides: 14. The CDR3 covers 15 residues. CDR3 loop: CAWAYGQGSKSGYTF. The CDR3 region has the DNA TGTGCCTGGGCATACGGACAGGGGAGTAAAAGTGGCTACACCTTC.

This clone was counted a single time. CDR3 nucleotide sequence: TGTGCCAGTAGTAAAACAGGGGCGGATAATGAAAAACTGTTTTTT. Translation: CASSKTGADNEKLFF. The gene calls are TRBV19 and TRBJ1-4; 7 positions agree with TRBD1. The CDR3 has 15 residues. With 4 bases clipped from V and 4 bases from J, the junction kept 6 bases outside the gene matches. The germline gives CDR1 LNHDA, CDR2 SQIVND (reference sequence).

The J gene is TRBJ2-5, the V gene TRBV10-3; D may match TRBD1 or TRBD2 (5 bases each). CDR1 is ENHRY and CDR2 is SYGVKD in the germline V gene. The CDR3 loop spans 16 amino acids. Trimming removed 6 bases from V and 3 bases from J, with 20 bases in between. In DNA, the CDR3 is TGTGCCATCAGGGGGGTAGGGGCGGCCGGAAAAGAGACCCAGTACTTC. Its translation is CAIRGVGAAGKETQYF.

The chain is built from TRBV6-5 and TRBJ2-2, with 11 bases identical to TRBD2. Trimming at V came to 0 bases and at J to 3 bases, leaving 0 bases not matched to a gene. Germline CDR1 MNHEY, CDR2 SVGAGI. The CDR3 consists of 16 residues. CDR3 in amino acids: CASSYSGLADTGELFF. The CDR3, as DNA: TGTGCCAGCAGTTACTCGGGACTAGCGGACACCGGGGAGCTGTTTTTT.

V and J are TRBV18 and TRBJ1-5; a possible D gene is TRBD1 (5 bases). Germline loops: CDR1 KGHSH, CDR2 LQKENI. V lost 6 bases to trimming and J lost 7 bases, with 19 bases between them. The CDR3 runs 15 residues. This CDR3 reads CASSPVLGPGQPQHF. The CDR3 DNA reads as TGTGCCAGCTCTCCGGTGTTGGGGCCAGGGCAGCCCCAGCATTTT.

CDR3 region: CASSRTARNQPQHF. CDR3 DNA sequence: TGTGCCAGCAGTCGGACAGCAAGGAATCAGCCCCAGCATTTT. V usage is TRBV28 and J usage is TRBJ1-5; possible D gene TRBD1, 6 bases. Deletions cut 5 bases from V and 4 bases from J, with 12 bases between. This CDR3 is 14 amino acids long. In germline, CDR1 is MDHEN, CDR2 SYDVKM.

V is TRBV19 and J is TRBJ2-5; D not resolved. Germline V CDR1 and CDR2: LNHDA, SQIVND (reference sequence). V was clipped by 6 bases and J by 4 bases, with 12 bases between them. This CDR3 has 13 amino acids. The CDR3 DNA reads TGTGCCAGTAGCCCCCCAGTGGGAGAGACCCAGTACTTC. Translated, it gives CASSPPVGETQYF.

The rearrangement links TRBV2 to TRBJ2-2; 7 positions agree with TRBD1. Losses at the gene ends were 4 bases for V and 7 bases for J; bases not matched to a gene: 0. Per germline, CDR1 SNHLY and CDR2 FYNNEI. The CDR3 runs to 12 residues. The CDR3 nucleotides are TGTGCCAGCAGTGGACAGGGCGGGGAGCTGTTTTTT. Residues: CASSGQGGELFF. Full variable domain (remainder filled in from reference TRBV2 and TRBJ2-2): EPEVTQTPSHQVTQMGQEVILRCVPISNHLYFYWYRQILGQKVEFLVSFYNNEISEKSEIFDDQFSVERPDGSNFTLKIRSTKLEDSAMYFCASSGQGGELFFGEGSRLTVL.

The chain has TRBV5-1 and TRBJ1-2, with 8 bases that match TRBD1. There are 15 residues in the CDR3. J gave up 8 bases and V 3 bases, and 12 bases lay outside the gene matches. Per the germline V gene, CDR1 is SGHRS and CDR2 is YFSETQ. The CDR3 nucleotides read TGCGCCAGCAGCTCCCGGACAGGGTCCCCTCACGGCTACACCTTC. This codes for CASSSRTGSPHGYTF.

This chain links TRBV28 with TRBJ1-5; D might be TRBD1 (5 bases). CDR1 and CDR2 from the germline V gene are MDHEN and SYDVKM. This CDR3 has 15 residues. The V end was cut by 6 bases, the J end by 6 bases, with 18 bases between. CDR3 nucleotides: TGTGCCAGCAGGACCCCAGGGAGCCAGGCTCAGCCCCAGCATTTT. Translating gives CASRTPGSQAQPQHF.

V gene TRBV9 combines with J gene TRBJ1-5; D gene uncertain. The CDR3 consists of 15 residues. V gave up 3 bases and J gave up 3 bases, with 13 bases separating them. Germline loops: CDR1 SGDLS, CDR2 YYNGEE. In DNA form, the CDR3 reads TGTGCCAGCAGCGATCTGGACTCGGTCAATCAGCCCCAGCATTTT. This sequence encodes CASSDLDSVNQPQHF.

The chain combines TRBV4-1 with TRBJ1-5; D not certain. Per the germline V gene, CDR1 is MGHRA and CDR2 is YSYEKL. V shed 0 bases and J shed 3 bases, with 15 bases lying between them. The CDR3 has 17 amino acids. The CDR3 sequence is CASSQDEADASNQPQHF. CDR3 DNA: TGCGCCAGCAGCCAAGATGAGGCAGATGCTTCCAATCAGCCCCAGCATTTT.

This chain links TRBV19 with TRBJ2-5; TRBD1 matches at 10 bases. This CDR3 is 15 amino acids long. The V segment lost 5 bases and the J segment 5 bases; nucleotides outside the gene matches: 8. Germline V gene sequence: CDR1 LNHDA, CDR2 SQIVND (reference sequence). The CDR3 loop reads CASSSRTGGQETQYF. CDR3 bases: TGTGCCAGTAGTTCCCGGACAGGGGGGCAGGAGACCCAGTACTTC.

This rearrangement joins TRBV5-4 to TRBJ1-1; 10 nucleotides agree with TRBD1. The germline V gene encodes CDR1 SGHNT and CDR2 YYREEE (reference sequence). V lost 3 bases, J lost 1 base, and 3 bases stayed unmatched. The CDR3 is 15 amino acids. The CDR3 region is CASSSRDRGNTEAFF. Here the CDR3 DNA reads TGTGCCAGCAGCTCACGGGACAGGGGGAACACTGAAGCTTTCTTT. The variable domain in full, completed from reference TRBV5-4 and TRBJ1-1, reads ETGVTQSPTHLIKTRGQQVTLRCSSQSGHNTVSWYQQALGQGPQFIFQYYREEENGRGNFPPRFSGLQFPNYSSELNVNALELDDSALYLCASSSRDRGNTEAFFGQGTRLTVV.

This clone appeared a single time. This chain links TRBV29-1 with TRBJ2-5, with D unresolved. Trimming took 4 bases from V and 1 from J, leaving 7 bases between them. Germline-derived CDR1 and CDR2 are SQVTM and ANQGSEA. This CDR3 contains 12 residues. The CDR3 nucleotides are TGCAGCGTTGGGCCAGGCCAAGAGACCCAGTACTTC. Its protein product is CSVGPGQETQYF. Based on the CDR3 plus reference TRBV29-1 and TRBJ2-5, the full variable domain is SAVISQKPSRDICQRGTSLTIQCQVDSQVTMMFWYRQQPGQSLTLIATANQGSEATYESGFVIDKFPISRPNLTFSTLTVSNMSPEDSSIYLCSVGPGQETQYFGPGTRLLVL.

The rearrangement joins TRBV6-5 to TRBJ2-3, with D perhaps TRBD2 (5 bases). The germline CDR1 and CDR2 sequences are MNHEY and SVGAGI. Trimming cost V 1 base and J 4 bases, with 12 bases left between them. The CDR3 has 15 amino acids. CDR3 protein: CASSYLSGEPDTQYF. CDR3 DNA sequence: TGTGCCAGCAGTTACTTGTCCGGGGAGCCAGATACGCAGTATTTT.

The chain carries TRBV5-1 and TRBJ2-7; 9 bases map to TRBD1. Germline V gene lookup returns CDR1 SGHRS and CDR2 YFSETQ. The J segment lost 6 bases and the V segment lost 4 bases, leaving 14 bases of the junction unmatched. The CDR3 length is 16 residues. DNA for the CDR3: TGCGCCAGCAGCACCGCCCCCGGGACAGGGTTGGCCGAGCAGTACTTC. Translated, it gives CASSTAPGTGLAEQYF.